These 26 T cell receptor beta chains came from one sample sequenced in a study of early T cells in non-severe SARS-CoV-2 infection. TCRdb re-derived calls from the 5' RACE reads in MiXCR, one entry per CDR3 protein. The sample includes about 41,000 distinct CDR3 sequences, around 9.9% seen only once; the top ten take approximately 8.7%. Sequencing input: whole blood. These receptors all stem from an adult who was a healthcare worker with PCR-confirmed SARS-CoV-2 infection or an uninfected control (not recorded which).

This clonotype occurred many times. The chain carries TRBV5-1 and TRBJ2-3, with 11 bases fitting TRBD2. This CDR3 has 16 amino acids. V dropped 7 bases and J dropped 0; count of bases not matched to a gene: 7. The germline V gene has CDR1 SGHRS and CDR2 YFSETQ. This chain's CDR3 is CASLTGTSGSTDTQYF. DNA of the CDR3: TGCGCCAGCCTTACCGGGACTAGCGGAAGCACAGATACGCAGTATTTT.

This chain connects TRBV19 to TRBJ2-4, with 8 bases lining up with TRBD1. V shed 3 bases and J 0 bases; nucleotides not matched to a gene: 1. The CDR3 totals 15 residues. The germline CDR1 and CDR2 sequences are LNHDA and SQIVND (reference sequence). In nucleotides, the CDR3 is TGTGCCAGTAGTATTACAGGGGGAGCCAAAAACATTCAGTACTTC. Its translation: CASSITGGAKNIQYF.

This clonotype showed up many times. This chain uses TRBV20-1 with TRBJ1-1; D gene ambiguous. Germline V gives CDR1 DFQATT, CDR2 SNEGSKA (reference sequence). CDR3 length: 16 residues. Trimming shortened V by 0 bases and J by 4 bases, and 18 bases separated the two germline ends. CDR3 residues: CSARDLSPFQSTEAFF. CDR3 bases: TGCAGTGCTAGAGATCTCTCACCCTTTCAGTCCACTGAAGCTTTCTTT.

In its sample, this clonotype was seen a few times. V and J are TRBV29-1 and TRBJ2-7; possibly TRBD1 for D (6 bases). CDR3 length equals 12 residues. V dropped 7 bases and J dropped 0 bases, with 10 bases sitting between them. The germline CDR1 and CDR2 sequences are SQVTM and ANQGSEA. This chain's CDR3 is CSARTASYEQYF. In DNA, the CDR3 is TGCAGCGCCAGGACAGCCTCCTACGAGCAGTACTTC.

This clonotype has only a few counts. This chain joins TRBV12-3 or TRBV12-4 and TRBJ1-2; D not certain. Trimming pared 0 bases from V and 5 bases from J, leaving 4 bases between. The CDR3 runs 12 residues. In DNA form, the CDR3 reads TGTGCCAGCAGTTTAGCGGGGTATGGCTACACCTTC. This gives the protein CASSLAGYGYTF.

This chain connects TRBV11-2 to TRBJ1-5; maybe TRBD1 (5 bases). Trimming took 3 bases from V and 1 from J, leaving 7 bases between them. Germline CDR1 SGHAT, CDR2 FQNNGV. CDR3 length: 14 residues. CDR3 in DNA: TGTGCCAGCAGCTTGACAGCCAGCAATCAGCCCCAGCATTTT. It encodes CASSLTASNQPQHF.

This clonotype was picked up many times. The V call is TRBV6-5, the J call TRBJ2-5, with 7 positions matching TRBD1. Germline lookup yields CDR1 MNHEY and CDR2 SVGAGI. The CDR3 has 13 amino acids. With 2 bases clipped from V and 5 bases from J, the junction kept 2 bases outside the gene matches. Here the CDR3 DNA reads TGTGCCAGCAGTTACGGCAGGGGGGAGACCCAGTACTTC. Translated: CASSYGRGETQYF.

The chain uses TRBV20-1 and TRBJ1-5; TRBD1 is a possible D gene (6 bases). CDR3 length: 16 residues. Germline V lookup: CDR1 DFQATT, CDR2 SNEGSKA (reference sequence). The V and J ends lost 0 bases and 1 base respectively, with 13 bases between them. The CDR3: CSARDHGGPSNQPQHF. The CDR3, as DNA: TGCAGTGCTAGAGATCATGGGGGGCCAAGCAATCAGCCCCAGCATTTT.

The rearrangement links TRBV7-2 to TRBJ2-2; 10 positions match TRBD2. Germline CDR1 and CDR2: SGHTA and FQGNSA. V gave up 5 bases and J gave up 14 bases; unmatched junction bases: 11. The CDR3 has 14 amino acids. CDR3 region: CASSRALAGERLFF. The CDR3 coding sequence is TGTGCCAGCAGCCGAGCTCTAGCGGGGGAAAGACTGTTTTTT.

This chain connects TRBV19 to TRBJ2-2; D is unresolved. Trimming stripped 3 bases from V and 2 bases from J, with 13 bases between. This CDR3 is 16 amino acids long. Per germline, CDR1 LNHDA and CDR2 SQIVND (reference sequence). Written as DNA, the CDR3 is TGTGCCAGTAGTATCTATTTAAACTCTAACACCGGGGAGCTGTTTTTT. The encoded protein is CASSIYLNSNTGELFF.

The V gene is TRBV7-9, the J gene TRBJ1-2, with 9 bases matching TRBD1. The CDR3 spans 15 residues. Germline V gene sequence: CDR1 SEHNR, CDR2 FQNEAQ (reference sequence). After removal of 7 bases from V and 0 bases from J, the junction contained 6 bases not matched to a gene. CDR3: CASTAGTGTNYGYTF. The CDR3 nucleotides read TGTGCCAGCACCGCCGGGACAGGGACTAACTATGGCTACACCTTC. Variable domain in full (rest from reference TRBV7-9 and TRBJ1-2): DTGVSQNPRHKITKRGQNVTFRCDPISEHNRLYWYRQTLGQGPEFLTYFQNEAQLEKSRLLSDRFSAERPKGSFSTLEIQRTEQGDSAMYLCASTAGTGTNYGYTFGSGTRLTVV.

V gene TRBV12-3 or TRBV12-4 combines with J gene TRBJ2-5; TRBD2 matches 7 bases. CDR3 size: 18 residues. V was pared by 5 bases and J by 0 bases, with 15 bases of the junction left unmatched. The CDR3 here is CASSPMLDGGWYQETQYF. The CDR3 nucleotides are TGTGCCAGCAGTCCAATGTTAGACGGGGGGTGGTACCAAGAGACCCAGTACTTC.

This clonotype was detected a few times. V gene TRBV6-6 combines with J gene TRBJ2-7; 7 bases fit TRBD2. Trimming removed 0 bases from V and 0 bases from J; junction bases left unmatched: 5. Germline values: CDR1 MNHNY, CDR2 SVGAGI (reference sequence). The CDR3 covers 16 residues. The CDR3: CASSYSVAGDSYEQYF. The DNA of the CDR3 is TGTGCCAGCAGTTACTCCGTGGCGGGGGACTCCTACGAGCAGTACTTC.

This clonotype was counted a few times. The junction differs from germline at one of its ends, possibly a read error. The chain joins TRBV7-7 to TRBJ2-3; TRBD1 might be the D (5 bases). Germline assignment: CDR1 SSHAT and CDR2 FNYEAQ (reference sequence). The CDR3 extends over 14 amino acids. CDR3 amino acids: CASSLADSSDTQYF. The DNA of the CDR3 is TGTGCTAGCAGCTTAGCTGACAGTTCAGATACGCAGTATTTT.

This clonotype was seen a handful of times. The CDR3 DNA follows: TGTGCCGTCGTGGATAGCAATCAGCCCCAGCATTTT. Translating gives CAVVDSNQPQHF. The chain uses TRBV7-9 and TRBJ1-5; D is undetermined. Germline V gene data show CDR1 as SEHNR and CDR2 as FQNEAQ (reference sequence). This CDR3 spans 12 amino acids. V lost 11 bases and J lost 0, with 8 bases in between. Variable domain in full (rest from reference TRBV7-9 and TRBJ1-5): DTGVSQNPRHKITKRGQNVTFRCDPISEHNRLYWYRQTLGQGPEFLTYFQNEAQLEKSRLLSDRFSAERPKGSFSTLEIQRTEQGDSAMYLCAVVDSNQPQHFGDGTRLSIL.

This clonotype has a count of ten or more. The genes are TRBV7-9 and TRBJ1-5; D remains ambiguous. Trimming took off 1 base at V and 2 bases at J, with 6 bases between the two ends. Looked up from germline, CDR1 is SEHNR and CDR2 is FQNEAQ (reference sequence). This CDR3 has 14 amino acids. Here the CDR3 DNA reads TGTGCCAGCAGCTTAGGAACAGGCAATCAGCCCCAGCATTTT. It yields the protein CASSLGTGNQPQHF.

This clonotype has only a few counts. The chain couples TRBV6-2 or TRBV6-3 to TRBJ2-2, with D possibly TRBD1 on 6 matching bases. V was cut by 10 bases and J by 5 bases, with 17 bases left in between. This CDR3 is 14 amino acids long. Germline CDR1 MNHEY, CDR2 SVGEGT. CDR3 bases: TGTGCCACCCATCGACAGGATACTACCGGGGAGCTGTTTTTT. Protein product: CATHRQDTTGELFF.

CDR3 region: CASSSSTGSNYGYTF. The CDR3 DNA reads as TGTGCCAGCAGTAGCTCGACAGGGTCCAACTATGGCTACACCTTC. This chain links TRBV6-6 with TRBJ1-2, with 7 nucleotides matching TRBD1. From germline, CDR1 is MNHNY and CDR2 SVGAGI (reference sequence). There are 15 residues in the CDR3. Losses at the gene ends were 5 bases for V and 2 bases for J; bases not matched to a gene: 8.

Remarks on this clonotype: This clone may be a read error of a much larger clone one base away. The J gene is TRBJ2-3, the V gene TRBV12-3 or TRBV12-4; no definite D call. Trimming stripped 5 bases from V and 2 bases from J, with 5 bases between. CDR3 length equals 12 residues. The CDR3 region is CASSEDTDTQYF. In nucleotides, the CDR3 is TGTGCCAGCAGTGAAGACACAGATACGCAGTATTTT.

The genes are TRBV6-5 and TRBJ2-7, with D unclear. The V gene lost 6 bases and the J gene lost 7 bases, with 10 bases spanning the gap. The CDR3 runs 11 residues. Germline CDR1 MNHEY, CDR2 SVGAGI. For the CDR3, the DNA is TGTGCCAGCAGGGAAGCGAGAGAGCAGTACTTC. As protein: CASREAREQYF.

This clonotype was detected only a few times. The chain is built from TRBV20-1 and TRBJ1-5; TRBD1 matches 7 bases. The V gene end was trimmed by 4 bases and the J gene end by 5 bases; junction bases not matched to a gene: 5. Germline-derived CDR1 and CDR2 are DFQATT and SNEGSKA (reference sequence). The CDR3 contains 13 residues. CDR3 nucleotides: TGCAGTGCTATCGGGACAGAACATCAGCCCCAGCATTTT. Its translation: CSAIGTEHQPQHF.

About this clonotype itself: Just one base apart from a much larger clone, this may be a read error. The rearrangement uses TRBV9 and TRBJ2-5, with D perhaps matching TRBD2 (6 bases). Germline lookup yields CDR1 SGDLS and CDR2 YYNGEE. This CDR3 region has 16 residues. V lost 7 bases, J lost 5 bases, and 24 bases lay in between. CDR3 protein: CASCSPLGGVEETQYF. CDR3 coding DNA: TGTGCCAGCTGCTCCCCCTTGGGGGGAGTGGAGGAGACCCAGTACTTC.

This chain connects TRBV5-1 to TRBJ2-1; the D is unclear. The CDR3 loop spans 14 amino acids. The V end was cut by 0 bases, the J end by 3 bases, with 7 bases between. Germline V CDR1 and CDR2: SGHRS, YFSETQ. This CDR3 is CASSLAPYYNEQFF. In nucleotides, the CDR3 is TGCGCCAGCAGCTTGGCCCCATACTACAATGAGCAGTTCTTC.

The chain joins TRBV5-6 to TRBJ1-6; D is undetermined. Germline CDR1 is SGHDT and CDR2 is YYEEEE. The CDR3 totals 14 residues. The V gene lost 3 bases and the J gene lost 7 bases, with 11 bases spanning the gap. The DNA for the CDR3 is TGTGCCAGCAGCTCCAAGGGAAGGAATTCACCCCTCCACTTT. This translates into CASSSKGRNSPLHF. Using reference TRBV5-6 and TRBJ1-6 for the parts outside the CDR3, the full variable domain is DAGVTQSPTHLIKTRGQQVTLRCSPKSGHDTVSWYQQALGQGPQFIFQYYEEEERQRGNFPDRFSGHQFPNYSSELNVNALLLGDSALYLCASSSKGRNSPLHFGNGTRLTVT.

This clonotype was detected only a few times. The chain is built from TRBV13 and TRBJ2-7; 7 nucleotides match TRBD2. CDR3 length: 15 amino acids. The germline V gene has CDR1 PRHDT and CDR2 FYEKMQ (reference sequence). After removal of 1 base from V and 2 bases from J, the junction contained 5 bases not matched to a gene. The CDR3 DNA reads TGTGCCAGCAGCTTAGAGGAAGCGGGGCCCTACGAGCAGTACTTC. It codes for CASSLEEAGPYEQYF.

This chain uses TRBV18 with TRBJ2-7, with TRBD1 matching over 7 bases. The CDR3 extends over 13 amino acids. The germline V gene encodes CDR1 KGHSH and CDR2 LQKENI. V gave up 2 bases and J gave up 5 bases; unmatched junction bases: 3. The CDR3 coding sequence is TGTGCCAGCTCACCAGTAACAGGGGACGAGCAGTACTTC. Residues: CASSPVTGDEQYF.